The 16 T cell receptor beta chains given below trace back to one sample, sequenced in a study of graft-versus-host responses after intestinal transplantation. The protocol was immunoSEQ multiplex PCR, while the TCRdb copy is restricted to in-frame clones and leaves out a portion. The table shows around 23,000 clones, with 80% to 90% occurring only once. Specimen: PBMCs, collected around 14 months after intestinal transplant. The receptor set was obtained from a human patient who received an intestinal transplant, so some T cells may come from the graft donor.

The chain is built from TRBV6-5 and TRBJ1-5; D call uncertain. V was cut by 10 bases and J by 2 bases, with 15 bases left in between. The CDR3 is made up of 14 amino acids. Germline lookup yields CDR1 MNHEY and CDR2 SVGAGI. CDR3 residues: CATSRVSGNQPQHF. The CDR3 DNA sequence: TGTGCCACCTCTAGGGTCTCGGGCAATCAGCCCCAGCATTTT.

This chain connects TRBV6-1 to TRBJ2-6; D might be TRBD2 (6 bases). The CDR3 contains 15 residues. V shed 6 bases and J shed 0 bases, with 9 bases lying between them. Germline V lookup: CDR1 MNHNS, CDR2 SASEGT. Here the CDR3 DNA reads TGTGCCAGCAGGGCGGGGCACTCTGGGGCCAACGTCCTGACTTTC. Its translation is CASRAGHSGANVLTF.

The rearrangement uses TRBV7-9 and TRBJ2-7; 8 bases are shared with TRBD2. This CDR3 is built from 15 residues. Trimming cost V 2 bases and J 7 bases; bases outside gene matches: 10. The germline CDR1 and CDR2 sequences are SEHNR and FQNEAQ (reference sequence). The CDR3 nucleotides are TGTGCCAGCAGCTTATTGGGGCTAGCGGGTGCAGAGCAGTACTTC. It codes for CASSLLGLAGAEQYF.

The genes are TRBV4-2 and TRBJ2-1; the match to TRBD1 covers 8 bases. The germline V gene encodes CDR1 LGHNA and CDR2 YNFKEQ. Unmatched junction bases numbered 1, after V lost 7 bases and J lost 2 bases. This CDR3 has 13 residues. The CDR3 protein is CASKGQAYNEQFF. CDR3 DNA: TGTGCCAGCAAGGGACAGGCCTACAATGAGCAGTTCTTC.

The CDR3 sequence is CASSYGLAGGPGDTQYF. The CDR3 DNA reads TGTGCCAGCAGCTACGGACTAGCGGGAGGGCCCGGAGATACGCAGTATTTT. The chain has TRBV11-2 and TRBJ2-3; TRBD2 aligns across 15 bases. This CDR3 has 17 residues. V gave up 4 bases and J gave up 5 bases; unmatched junction bases: 7. Germline V gives CDR1 SGHAT, CDR2 FQNNGV.

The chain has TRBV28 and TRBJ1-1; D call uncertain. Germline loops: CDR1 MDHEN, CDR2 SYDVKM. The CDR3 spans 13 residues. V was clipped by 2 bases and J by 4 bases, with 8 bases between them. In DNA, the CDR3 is TGTGCCAGCAGTTTAATAGGATCCACTGAAGCTTTCTTT. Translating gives CASSLIGSTEAFF.

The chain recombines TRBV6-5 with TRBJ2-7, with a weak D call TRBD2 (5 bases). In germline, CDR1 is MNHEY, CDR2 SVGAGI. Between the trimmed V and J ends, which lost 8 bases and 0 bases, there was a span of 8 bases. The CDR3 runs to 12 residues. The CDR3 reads CASSGNSYEQYF. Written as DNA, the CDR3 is TGTGCCAGCTCCGGGAACTCCTACGAGCAGTACTTC.

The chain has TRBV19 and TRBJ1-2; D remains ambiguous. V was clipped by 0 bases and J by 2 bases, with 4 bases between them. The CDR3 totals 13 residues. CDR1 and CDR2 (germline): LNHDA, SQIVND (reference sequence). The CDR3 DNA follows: TGTGCCAGTAGTATAGAAGGGAACTATGGCTACACCTTC. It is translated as CASSIEGNYGYTF.

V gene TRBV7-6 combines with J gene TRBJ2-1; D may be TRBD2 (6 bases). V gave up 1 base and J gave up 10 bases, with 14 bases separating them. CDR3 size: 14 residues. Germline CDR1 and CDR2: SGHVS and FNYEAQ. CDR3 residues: CASSLEVTGEEQFF. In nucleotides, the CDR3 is TGTGCCAGCAGCTTAGAGGTTACGGGGGAGGAGCAGTTCTTC.

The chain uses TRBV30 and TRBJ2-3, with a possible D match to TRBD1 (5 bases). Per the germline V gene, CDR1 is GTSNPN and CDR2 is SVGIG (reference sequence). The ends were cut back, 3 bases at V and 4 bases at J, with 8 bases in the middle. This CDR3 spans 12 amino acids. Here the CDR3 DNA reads TGTGCCTGGAGGGAAGGGGCAGATACGCAGTATTTT. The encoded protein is CAWREGADTQYF.

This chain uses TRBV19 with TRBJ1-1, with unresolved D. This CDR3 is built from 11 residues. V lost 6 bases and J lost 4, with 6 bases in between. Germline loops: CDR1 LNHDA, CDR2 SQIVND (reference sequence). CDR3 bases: TGTGCCAGTAGGAGGGCCACTGAAGCTTTCTTT. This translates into CASRRATEAFF.

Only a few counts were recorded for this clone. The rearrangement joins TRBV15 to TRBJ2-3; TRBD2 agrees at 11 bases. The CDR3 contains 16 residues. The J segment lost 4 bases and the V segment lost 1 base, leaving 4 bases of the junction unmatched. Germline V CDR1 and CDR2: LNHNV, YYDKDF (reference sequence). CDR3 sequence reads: CATSRAGTSGSDTQYF. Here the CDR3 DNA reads TGTGCCACCAGCAGAGCCGGGACTAGCGGTTCAGATACGCAGTATTTT.

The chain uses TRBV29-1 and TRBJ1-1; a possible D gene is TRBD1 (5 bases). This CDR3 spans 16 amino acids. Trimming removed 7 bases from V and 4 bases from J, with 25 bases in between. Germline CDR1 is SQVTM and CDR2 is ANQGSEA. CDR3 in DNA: TGCAGCGCACCAACCCTGGGGGAATGGGGAATCACTGAAGCTTTCTTT. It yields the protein CSAPTLGEWGITEAFF.

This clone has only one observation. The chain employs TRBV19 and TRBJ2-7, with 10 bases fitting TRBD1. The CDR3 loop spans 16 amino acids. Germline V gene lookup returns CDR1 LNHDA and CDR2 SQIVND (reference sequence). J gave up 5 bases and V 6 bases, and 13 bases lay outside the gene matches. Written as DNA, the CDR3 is TGTGCCAGTAGCCCTACGCCGGGACAGGGGCTCCACGAGCAGTACTTC. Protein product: CASSPTPGQGLHEQYF.

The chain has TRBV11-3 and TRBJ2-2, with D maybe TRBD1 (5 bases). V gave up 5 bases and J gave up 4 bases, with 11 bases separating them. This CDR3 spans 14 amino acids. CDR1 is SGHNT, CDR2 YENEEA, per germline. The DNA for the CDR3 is TGTGCCAGCAGCAGGGGCCTCACCACCGGGGAGCTGTTTTTT. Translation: CASSRGLTTGELFF.

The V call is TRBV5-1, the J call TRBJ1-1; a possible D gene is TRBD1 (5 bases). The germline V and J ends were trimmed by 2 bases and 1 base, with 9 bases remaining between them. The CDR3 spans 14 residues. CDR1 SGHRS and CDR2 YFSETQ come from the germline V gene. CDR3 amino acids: CASSFGGGNTEAFF. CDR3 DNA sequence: TGCGCCAGCAGCTTTGGCGGGGGGAACACTGAAGCTTTCTTT.